This is a list of T cell receptor beta chains from one sample in a study of response to subunit inactivated influenza vaccine. TCRdb redid the calling of the RT-PCR reads with MiXCR, one entry per CDR3 protein. The table includes fewer than 800,000 distinct CDR3 sequences, around 14% detected once. This specimen was PBMCs from blood, taken 11 to 12 days after vaccination. All receptors derive from a man in his fifties or sixties who received an inactivated influenza vaccine. CDR3s include the opening cysteine and the closing phenylalanine or tryptophan. The D gene is left open where the match is weak. Expanded clones are given a class, and other clones once, few, many or no size at all.

CDR3nt	CDR3aa	abundance	d_gene	j_gene	v_gene
TGTGCCAGCAGCTTAAGGGCACGAAATCAGGATACCAATGAGCAGTTCTTC	CASSLRARNQDTNEQFF	few	NA	TRBJ2-1	TRBV7-9
TGTGCCAGCAGCTTCGTCCGGAACCCAGAGGAGCTGTTTTTT	CASSFVRNPEELFF	NA	NA	TRBJ2-2	TRBV5-8
TGCGCCAGCAGCTCCAGCGGGGGGCATAACAATGAGCAGTTCTTC	CASSSSGGHNNEQFF	NA	TRBD2	TRBJ2-1	TRBV5-1
TGTGCCAGCAGCCTCTTAAGCGGGAGGAGTAATGAGCAGTTCTTC	CASSLLSGRSNEQFF	NA	TRBD2	TRBJ2-1	TRBV6-2/TRBV6-3
TGTGCCAGCAGCCCGGCCGGGAGTTTGGGTGAGCAGTTCTTC	CASSPAGSLGEQFF	few	NA	TRBJ2-1	TRBV7-8
TGTGCCAGCACCCGGGACGGGGCAAACGAGCAGTTCTTC	CASTRDGANEQFF	few	NA	TRBJ2-1	TRBV7-9
TGCGCCAGCAGCCGTTTTCAGGGGTCCGGGGAGCTGTTTTTT	CASSRFQGSGELFF	many	NA	TRBJ2-2	TRBV5-1
TGTGCCAGCGATCCCGGTACTACCAACACCGGGGAGCTGTTTTTT	CASDPGTTNTGELFF	few	NA	TRBJ2-2	TRBV7-9
TGCGCCAGCAGCCAACAGGGGGGATACCAAGAGACCCAGTACTTC	CASSQQGGYQETQYF	few	NA	TRBJ2-5	TRBV4-1
TGCAGCGTTGGAAGTAGGTTACTCACAGATACGCAGTATTTT	CSVGSRLLTDTQYF	few	NA	TRBJ2-3	TRBV29-1
TGTGCCAGCAGCTCATCACAGGGTTCCACCGGGGAGCTGTTTTTT	CASSSSQGSTGELFF	few	NA	TRBJ2-2	TRBV7-6
TGCGCCAGCAGCCAAGGGGTGGGACAGGGAGTTCATGGCTACACCTTC	CASSQGVGQGVHGYTF	NA	TRBD1	TRBJ1-2	TRBV4-3
TGTGCCAGCTCACTGGACTCTAACTATGGCTACACCTTC	CASSLDSNYGYTF	many	NA	TRBJ1-2	TRBV7-2
TGTGCCAGCAGCTTATTGACTAGCGGATACACAGATACGCAGTATTTT	CASSLLTSGYTDTQYF	NA	TRBD2	TRBJ2-3	TRBV11-2
TGTGCCAGCAGTACAGGGACAGGGCCCTACAATGAGCAGTTCTTC	CASSTGTGPYNEQFF	few	TRBD1	TRBJ2-1	TRBV28
TGTGCCAGCAGCTTAGGGGGGACTACTGGAGAGACCCAGTACTTC	CASSLGGTTGETQYF	NA	TRBD2	TRBJ2-5	TRBV7-9
TGCGCCAGCAGCTTGGCTAAGGGGAACTATGGCTACACCTTC	CASSLAKGNYGYTF	NA	NA	TRBJ1-2	TRBV5-1
TGCAGTGCTAGAGATCCCAGTGAAGCTTTCTTT	CSARDPSEAFF	NA	NA	TRBJ1-1	TRBV20-1
TGTGCCAGCAGTGGCGGACTAGCGGGAGTCTACGAGCAGTACTTC	CASSGGLAGVYEQYF	few	TRBD2	TRBJ2-7	TRBV6-1
TGCGCCAGCAGAAAACTAGCGGGGAGCTACGAGCAGTACTTC	CASRKLAGSYEQYF	NA	TRBD2	TRBJ2-7	TRBV10-2
TGTGCCAGCAGTATTACTCTGGTTGGACTAGCGGGCGCCAATGAGCAGTTCTTC	CASSITLVGLAGANEQFF	NA	TRBD2	TRBJ2-1	TRBV6-4
TGCGCCAGCAGCTTCAGGACAGGGAGCGGCGAGCAGTACTTC	CASSFRTGSGEQYF	few	TRBD1	TRBJ2-7	TRBV5-1
TGTGCCAGCAGTTCCTGGTTGGGGGGAGGAGGTGAGACCCAGTACTTC	CASSSWLGGGGETQYF	few	NA	TRBJ2-5	TRBV6-5
TGTGCCAGCAGGGGGAGGCTAGCGGGCTTAACAGATACGCAGTATTTT	CASRGRLAGLTDTQYF	few	TRBD2	TRBJ2-3	TRBV28
TGTGCCAGCAGCTTAGTAGAACCCACAGATACGCAGTATTTT	CASSLVEPTDTQYF	NA	NA	TRBJ2-3	TRBV7-6
TGTGCCAGCAGACTTGGAAGTAGCGGAACAGATACGCAGTATTTT	CASRLGSSGTDTQYF	few	NA	TRBJ2-3	TRBV14
TGTGCCAGCTCCCCGCGCAACCAGGACAGGGGGCGTAATGAGCAGTTCTTC	CASSPRNQDRGRNEQFF	NA	TRBD1	TRBJ2-1	TRBV18
TGTGCCACCACCCTGGGCGGGGGCACTGAAGCTTTCTTT	CATTLGGGTEAFF	NA	NA	TRBJ1-1	TRBV15
TGTGCCAGCAGTGAATCATGGAGTGGGGGAGAGACCCAGTACTTC	CASSESWSGGETQYF	NA	NA	TRBJ2-5	TRBV2
TGTGCCAGCACTCTTAGGGGCAGGAATGAGCAGTTCTTC	CASTLRGRNEQFF	NA	NA	TRBJ2-1	TRBV2
TGCGCCAGCAGCTTTAGCGGGGGCCCCCGCACAGATACGCAGTATTTT	CASSFSGGPRTDTQYF	many	TRBD2	TRBJ2-3	TRBV5-1
TGTGCCATCAGTGAGTCAGACAGGGGGGGAAACATTCAGTACTTC	CAISESDRGGNIQYF	NA	TRBD1	TRBJ2-4	TRBV10-3
TGTGCCACCAGCAGAGAACAGGCAAACACCGGGGAGCTGTTTTTT	CATSREQANTGELFF	NA	NA	TRBJ2-2	TRBV15
TGCAGTGCTAGAGATATACAGAAGAATGAGCAGTTCTTC	CSARDIQKNEQFF	few	NA	TRBJ2-1	TRBV20-1
TGTGCCAGCAGTTTTGGAGGCAGCCTATCCTACGAGCAGTACTTC	CASSFGGSLSYEQYF	NA	NA	TRBJ2-7	TRBV12-3/TRBV12-4
TGTGCCACCAGCAAGGGTAGGGCGGGAGATACGCAGTATTTT	CATSKGRAGDTQYF	NA	NA	TRBJ2-3	TRBV15
TGTGCCAGCAGCCCTACCGGGACAGGGAATAACTACGAGCAGTACTTC	CASSPTGTGNNYEQYF	once	TRBD1	TRBJ2-7	TRBV7-9
TGCGCCAGCAGCTTGGAGGCAGGGATGACTGAAGCTTTCTTT	CASSLEAGMTEAFF	many	NA	TRBJ1-1	TRBV5-1
TGTGCCAGCAATCCAATAGCGGGGGCACAAGAGACCCAGTACTTC	CASNPIAGAQETQYF	NA	TRBD2	TRBJ2-5	TRBV2
TGTGCCAGCAGACCTGGGGGGGGCGCAGATACGCAGTATTTT	CASRPGGGADTQYF	NA	NA	TRBJ2-3	TRBV28
TGTGCCATCAGTGAGTCCGCAGTGGGCTACACCTTC	CAISESAVGYTF	few	NA	TRBJ1-2	TRBV10-3